This T cell receptor (beta chain) was retrieved from a study of blood T cell repertoires in COVID-19. At the level of the study: PBMCs, B-cell-depleted T cells, or T cells were the source of the cDNA or gDNA that made up the material.

The germline gives CDR1 KGHSH, CDR2 LQKENI. The germline V and J ends were trimmed by 5 bases and 1 base, with 8 bases remaining between them. The CDR3 is made up of 14 amino acids. Assay used: immunoSEQ multiplex PCR; TCRdb lists only in-frame clones, some missing. The repertoire holds approximately 49,000 clones, with roughly 88% as singletons. The sample taken for sequencing was peripheral blood. The TCR originated in a man aged 45-65 years with active COVID-19. The chain uses TRBV18 and TRBJ2-2; weak D call: TRBD2 (6 bases). As DNA, the CDR3 is TGTGCCAGCTCAACTAGCTTGAACACCGGGGAGCTGTTTTTT. This gives the protein CASSTSLNTGELFF.